This T cell receptor beta chain was sequenced during a study of Tregs in tolerant kidney transplant recipients. Overall study findings and caveats: Validation in larger populations is needed because few patients were studied. Expanding Tregs on activated donor B cells appeared to best identify donor-specific TCRbeta clones.

CD4+CD25+CD127- Tregs, CD4+CD25- non-Tregs, CD4 and CD8 cells were sorted. Concerning this clone itself: Its antigen is still unknown.

Sequencing was performed with immunoSEQ multiplex PCR; in TCRdb, only in-frame clones are kept and a portion is missing. The sample consists of about 20,000 clones, roughly 82% of them appearing once. The receptor comes from a human donor in good health. Sequencing used Tregs from blood.

The CDR3 DNA follows: TGTGCCAGCAGCTTGGGGGATCCGTGGGGCTACACCTTC. This encodes CASSLGDPWGYTF. The chain recombines TRBV7-9 with TRBJ1-2, with D possibly TRBD1 on 5 matching bases. The V end lost 3 bases, the J end lost 8 bases, and 13 bases lay between the germline ends. The CDR3 sequence is 13 residues long. Germline CDR1 SEHNR, CDR2 FQNEAQ (reference sequence). Full variable domain (rest looked up from reference TRBV7-9 and TRBJ1-2): DTGVSQNPRHKITKRGQNVTFRCDPISEHNRLYWYRQTLGQGPEFLTYFQNEAQLEKSRLLSDRFSAERPKGSFSTLEIQRTEQGDSAMYLCASSLGDPWGYTFGSGTRLTVV.